The 26 T cell receptor beta chains listed next were all sequenced from one sample in a study of identical twins. One entry per CDR3 protein results from TCRdb running MiXCR on the 5' RACE reads. The data hold 450,000 or so distinct CDR3 sequences, with 11% to 15% observed a single time. This sample was shared with a second study, whose subject was yellow fever vaccine responses in identical twins.

The sequencing input was CD4+ T cells sorted from blood. Source of these receptors: a woman under 30 in good health.

The genes are TRBV30 and TRBJ2-1, with a tentative D call TRBD2 (7 bases). Germline values: CDR1 GTSNPN, CDR2 SVGIG (reference sequence). V was trimmed by 3 bases and J by 3 bases, leaving 15 bases between them. This CDR3 is built from 15 residues. CDR3 in DNA: TGTGCCTGGAGGGGAGGGGGAGGAATCTACAATGAGCAGTTCTTC. This gives the protein CAWRGGGGIYNEQFF.

This clonotype was picked up a small number of times. The chain joins TRBV14 to TRBJ1-5; D is undetermined. Germline-derived CDR1 and CDR2 are SGHDN and FVKESK. Trimming took off 3 bases at V and 5 bases at J, with 8 bases between the two ends. The CDR3 spans 13 residues. The CDR3 DNA sequence: TGTGCCAGCAGCCAGTTTTCTGATCAGCCCCAGCATTTT. Translation: CASSQFSDQPQHF.

The V and J genes are TRBV5-1 and TRBJ2-5; D unresolved. V lost 5 bases, J lost 4 bases, and 12 bases lay in between. Germline lookup yields CDR1 SGHRS and CDR2 YFSETQ. The CDR3 contains 13 residues. CDR3 amino acids: CASRRRERETQYF. In DNA form, the CDR3 reads TGCGCCAGCAGAAGAAGGGAACGAGAGACCCAGTACTTC.

The chain couples TRBV28 to TRBJ2-2; D could derive from TRBD1 or TRBD2 (6 bases each). The germline CDR1 and CDR2 sequences are MDHEN and SYDVKM. This CDR3 has 14 residues. Between the trimmed V and J ends, which lost 11 bases and 4 bases, there was a span of 17 bases. CDR3 nucleotide sequence: TGTGCCGCAACGGGGGCGTTAAGCACCGGGGAGCTGTTTTTT. This gives the protein CAATGALSTGELFF. Using reference TRBV28 and TRBJ2-2 for the parts outside the CDR3, the full variable domain is DVKVTQSSRYLVKRTGEKVFLECVQDMDHENMFWYRQDPGLGLRLIYFSYDVKMKEKGDIPEGYSVSREKKERFSLILESASTNQTSMYLCAATGALSTGELFFGEGSRLTVL.

This clonotype was seen a handful of times. This chain joins TRBV20-1 and TRBJ2-7; no definite D call. Trimming removed 3 bases from V and 0 bases from J, with 12 bases in between. Germline assignment: CDR1 DFQATT and CDR2 SNEGSKA (reference sequence). The length of the CDR3 is 14 residues. This chain's CDR3 is CSASRVVDSYEQYF. The CDR3 coding sequence is TGCAGTGCTAGTCGTGTAGTCGACTCCTACGAGCAGTACTTC.

The chain carries TRBV18 and TRBJ2-3; TRBD2 aligns across 12 bases. CDR1 and CDR2 (germline): KGHSH, LQKENI. The CDR3 length is 17 residues. The J segment lost 2 bases and the V segment lost 6 bases, leaving 9 bases of the junction unmatched. CDR3 DNA: TGTGCCAGCTCCCTAAGACTAGCGGGAGAACCCACAGATACGCAGTATTTT. Encoded protein: CASSLRLAGEPTDTQYF.

This clonotype has ten or more counts. This chain links TRBV20-1 with TRBJ2-7, with D uncertain. This CDR3 has 12 residues. Per germline, CDR1 DFQATT and CDR2 SNEGSKA (reference sequence). Trimming removed 6 bases at V and 2 bases at J, with 11 bases between. This chain's CDR3 is CSANSSPYEQYF. CDR3 nucleotide sequence: TGCAGTGCCAACAGTAGCCCCTACGAGCAGTACTTC.

This chain uses TRBV6-1 with TRBJ2-3; no clear D gene. This CDR3 is 14 amino acids long. The germline V gene has CDR1 MNHNS and CDR2 SASEGT. Trimming stripped 6 bases from V and 3 bases from J, with 13 bases between. The CDR3 DNA reads as TGTGCCAGCAGCCCGGTGTTTGGTACAGATACGCAGTATTTT. Protein product: CASSPVFGTDTQYF.

This clonotype has a handful of counts. In DNA form, the CDR3 reads TGTGCCAGCAGCGTTACCGGGTCCTCTCACTACGAGCAGTACTTC. This encodes CASSVTGSSHYEQYF. The chain links TRBV11-2 to TRBJ2-7, with no clear D. V lost 5 bases to trimming and J lost 3 bases, with 17 bases between them. The CDR3 covers 15 residues. Germline V CDR1 and CDR2: SGHAT, FQNNGV.

This clonotype has only a few counts. This chain uses TRBV3-1 with TRBJ2-1; weak D call: TRBD1 (5 bases). CDR1 is LGHDT, CDR2 YNNKEL, per germline (reference sequence). The ends were cut back, 1 base at V and 12 bases at J, with 16 bases in the middle. The CDR3 extends over 14 amino acids. CDR3: CASSQVGRAEWQFF. In DNA, the CDR3 is TGTGCCAGCAGCCAAGTCGGCAGGGCCGAATGGCAGTTCTTC.

This clonotype was seen more than once but under ten times. The chain recombines TRBV5-1 with TRBJ2-2; D remains unclear. This CDR3 comprises 14 residues. Trimming took off 2 bases at V and 0 bases at J, with 5 bases between the two ends. Germline CDR1 SGHRS, CDR2 YFSETQ. The CDR3 sequence is CASSFQPNTGELFF. CDR3 nucleotides: TGCGCCAGCAGCTTTCAGCCGAACACCGGGGAGCTGTTTTTT.

This clonotype was seen more than once but under ten times. This sequence joins TRBV4-3 and TRBJ2-3; D gene uncertain. The CDR3 has 14 residues. Germline CDR1 LGHNA, CDR2 YSLEER. V was shortened by 1 base and J by 2 bases, with 7 bases between the two germline ends. The CDR3 protein is CASSQGRITDTQYF. CDR3 in DNA: TGCGCCAGCAGCCAAGGCCGGATCACAGATACGCAGTATTTT.

This clonotype has more than one count but fewer than ten. The genes are TRBV2 and TRBJ1-5; D is unresolved. Between the trimmed V and J ends, which lost 4 bases and 4 bases, there was a span of 8 bases. CDR1 SNHLY and CDR2 FYNNEI come from the germline V gene. The CDR3 runs to 13 residues. DNA for the CDR3: TGTGCCAGCAGTGTGGTAGGGAATCAGCCCCAGCATTTT. This codes for CASSVVGNQPQHF.

In DNA form, the CDR3 reads TGTGCCAGCAGCCAGGGTTTCAATCAGCCCCAGCATTTT. As protein: CASSQGFNQPQHF. The rearrangement links TRBV7-9 to TRBJ1-5; maybe TRBD1 (5 bases). The CDR3 length is 13 residues. From germline, CDR1 is SEHNR and CDR2 FQNEAQ (reference sequence). V gave up 5 bases and J gave up 3 bases, with 8 bases separating them.

Here the CDR3 reads CASSPLAQNTGELFF. In DNA form, the CDR3 reads TGTGCCAGCAGCCCCCTAGCGCAGAACACCGGGGAGCTGTTTTTT. The rearrangement links TRBV3-1 to TRBJ2-2, with a possible D match to TRBD2 (6 bases). The germline V gene encodes CDR1 LGHDT and CDR2 YNNKEL (reference sequence). V lost 4 bases and J lost 1, with 10 bases in between. This CDR3 has 15 residues. Full variable domain (rest looked up from reference TRBV3-1 and TRBJ2-2): DTAVSQTPKYLVTQMGNDKSIKCEQNLGHDTMYWYKQDSKKFLKIMFSYNNKELIINETVPNRFSPKSPDKAHLNLHINSLELGDSAVYFCASSPLAQNTGELFFGEGSRLTVL.

At least ten counts were recorded for this clonotype. The V and J genes are TRBV24-1 and TRBJ2-1; 7 positions agree with TRBD1. This CDR3 region has 15 residues. Trimming at V came to 1 base and at J to 7 bases, leaving 6 bases not matched to a gene. Germline V CDR1 and CDR2: KGHDR, SFDVKD. CDR3 bases: TGTGCCACCAGTGATTTTGCCAGGGGGAGTAATGAGCAGTTCTTC. Translated: CATSDFARGSNEQFF.

The rearrangement links TRBV5-6 to TRBJ2-5; the D call may be TRBD1 or TRBD2 (5 bases each). The length of the CDR3 is 14 residues. The ends were cut back, 4 bases at V and 3 bases at J, with 13 bases in the middle. Germline assignment: CDR1 SGHDT and CDR2 YYEEEE. CDR3 protein: CASSGAGTKETQYF. The CDR3 region has the DNA TGTGCCAGCAGCGGGGCCGGGACGAAAGAGACCCAGTACTTC.

This clonotype was recorded many times. The chain joins TRBV7-9 to TRBJ2-1; the D is unclear. Trimming removed 2 bases at V and 8 bases at J, with 4 bases between. The CDR3 spans 11 residues. Germline V gene sequence: CDR1 SEHNR, CDR2 FQNEAQ (reference sequence). The CDR3 DNA is TGTGCCAGCAGCTTATACGATGAGCAGTTCTTC. Translating gives CASSLYDEQFF.

A few counts support this clonotype. This chain uses TRBV24-1 with TRBJ2-1; TRBD2 matches 14 bases. Germline lookup yields CDR1 KGHDR and CDR2 SFDVKD. The CDR3 loop spans 19 amino acids. The trim removed 1 base at V and 6 bases at J, leaving 10 bases unmatched. CDR3 loop: CATSDFPTSGRALVNEQFF. The CDR3, as DNA: TGTGCCACCAGTGATTTTCCGACTAGCGGGAGGGCCCTCGTCAATGAGCAGTTCTTC.

This clonotype has only a few counts. This chain connects TRBV9 to TRBJ2-1; D might be TRBD1 (5 bases). The germline gives CDR1 SGDLS, CDR2 YYNGEE. The V and J ends lost 5 bases and 8 bases respectively, with 20 bases between them. The CDR3 has 15 amino acids. The CDR3 loop is CASSTEGAPVDEQFF. Here the CDR3 DNA reads TGTGCCAGCAGTACAGAAGGGGCGCCTGTTGATGAGCAGTTCTTC. The variable domain in full, completed from reference TRBV9 and TRBJ2-1, reads DSGVTQTPKHLITATGQRVTLRCSPRSGDLSVYWYQQSLDQGLQFLIQYYNGEERAKGNILERFSAQQFPDLHSELNLSSLELGDSALYFCASSTEGAPVDEQFFGPGTRLTVL.

The chain couples TRBV5-1 to TRBJ2-5; TRBD2 is a possible D gene (6 bases). The length of the CDR3 is 14 residues. The germline gives CDR1 SGHRS, CDR2 YFSETQ. Trimming cost V 0 bases and J 5 bases, with 11 bases left between them. In nucleotides, the CDR3 is TGCGCCAGCAGCTTGGTTTCGCGGGGCGAGACCCAGTACTTC. Its protein product is CASSLVSRGETQYF.

The rearrangement uses TRBV7-8 and TRBJ2-7, with TRBD1 identical over 9 bases. The CDR3 runs 13 residues. Germline CDR1 reads SGHVS; CDR2 reads FQNEAQ. Trimming took 8 bases from V and 1 from J; bases not matched to a gene: 3. CDR3 in amino acids: CASGGTGSYEQYF. CDR3 DNA sequence: TGTGCCAGCGGGGGGACAGGGTCCTACGAGCAGTACTTC.

The CDR3 sequence is CASSRRLGTDFSYNEQFF. In DNA, the CDR3 is TGTGCCAGCAGCCGACGGCTAGGGACGGATTTTTCCTACAATGAGCAGTTCTTC. V usage is TRBV4-2 and J usage is TRBJ2-1; D might be TRBD1 or TRBD2, each matching 5 bases. The CDR3 runs to 18 residues. V gave up 4 bases and J gave up 1 base, with 20 bases separating them. Per the germline V gene, CDR1 is LGHNA and CDR2 is YNFKEQ.

This clonotype was counted a few times. The V and J genes are TRBV15 and TRBJ2-1, with D perhaps matching TRBD2 (5 bases). This CDR3 has 15 residues. Germline CDR1 reads LNHNV; CDR2 reads YYDKDF (reference sequence). The V gene lost 0 bases and the J gene lost 7 bases, with 13 bases spanning the gap. CDR3 loop: CATSRDRLAGNEQFF. CDR3 bases: TGTGCCACCAGCAGAGATCGGCTAGCAGGTAATGAGCAGTTCTTC.

In its sample, this clonotype was seen many times. The chain has TRBV28 and TRBJ1-2; D is undetermined. Trimming pared 4 bases from V and 5 bases from J, leaving 11 bases between. Per germline, CDR1 MDHEN and CDR2 SYDVKM. The CDR3 runs to 13 residues. CDR3 sequence (DNA): TGTGCCAGCAGTTCAAACGCTGTATATGGCTACACCTTC. Encoded protein: CASSSNAVYGYTF.

The J gene is TRBJ2-2, the V gene TRBV10-3; D not certain. Germline lookup yields CDR1 ENHRY and CDR2 SYGVKD. V lost 3 bases and J 6 bases, leaving 14 bases between the germline ends. The CDR3 sequence is 15 residues long. The CDR3 spells CAISDQTVGAGELFF. The DNA of the CDR3 is TGTGCCATCAGTGACCAGACCGTTGGGGCCGGGGAGCTGTTTTTT.